Listed here is a single T cell receptor (beta chain). The sample is drawn from a study of CXCR3-negative and CXCR3-positive naive CD8 T cells. UMI-tagged TRB cDNA libraries were built via 5' RACE. Reprocessing the 5' RACE reads, TCRdb reports a single entry for every CDR3 protein and omits DNA. The repertoire table contains some 45,000 distinct CDR3 sequences. The germline CDR1 and CDR2 sequences are SNHLY and FYNNEI. The CDR3 contains 13 residues. The clonotype originates from a human donor in good health. Some clones in this sample may be carry-over from other donors' samples. This sequence joins TRBV2 and TRBJ2-7. Sequenced: naive CXCR3- CD8+ T cells from blood. Subset denoted: CD45RO-CCR7+CD27+CD95- naive CD8+ T cells lacking CXCR3 (TNR3-). CDR3 region: CASSEALRGEQYF.